Listed below are T cell receptor beta chains from one sample, sequenced in a study of shared clonotypes between healthy human individuals. The table came from immunoSEQ multiplex PCR; TCRdb's copy has only in-frame clones and leaves some out. The sample holds some 2,400,000 clones; around 95% are singletons and the top ten take around 0.13%. Sample: naive CD4+ T cells sorted from blood. Receptor source: a man younger than 35 in good health. CDR3s include the opening cysteine and the closing phenylalanine or tryptophan. The D gene is left open where the match is weak. Expanded clones are given a class, and other clones once, few, many or no size at all.

cdr3_nt: TGTGCCAGCTCCAGGGTTGGAAACACCATATATTTT; cdr3_aa: CASSRVGNTIYF; d_call: NA; v_call: TRBV6-5; clone_size: NA; j_call: TRBJ1-3
cdr3_nt: TGTGCCAGCAGTGTTGGCATCTCCTCCTACGAGCAGTACTTC; cdr3_aa: CASSVGISSYEQYF; d_call: NA; v_call: TRBV6-5; clone_size: NA; j_call: TRBJ2-7
cdr3_nt: TGTGCCAGCAGTGAGTTGGCGGGAGGAATCTACGAGCAGTACTTC; cdr3_aa: CASSELAGGIYEQYF; d_call: TRBD2; v_call: TRBV2; clone_size: NA; j_call: TRBJ2-7
cdr3_nt: TGTGCCACCAGCGCCCGGGGCGGCTACAATGAGCAGTTCTTC; cdr3_aa: CATSARGGYNEQFF; d_call: NA; v_call: TRBV15; clone_size: NA; j_call: TRBJ2-1
cdr3_nt: TGTGCCAGCAGCCAAGGTACACGTGGAACCGCTTTGCACAATGAGCAGTTCTTC; cdr3_aa: CASSQGTRGTALHNEQFF; d_call: NA; v_call: TRBV14; clone_size: NA; j_call: TRBJ2-1
cdr3_nt: TGTGCCAGCAGCTTAGGACGGGACGGGGTTTTCGGCTACACCTTC; cdr3_aa: CASSLGRDGVFGYTF; d_call: NA; v_call: TRBV7-9; clone_size: NA; j_call: TRBJ1-2
cdr3_nt: TGTGCCAGCAGCCTTGGACTGGGAGGGGCCCAGTACTTC; cdr3_aa: CASSLGLGGAQYF; d_call: TRBD2; v_call: TRBV7-9; clone_size: NA; j_call: TRBJ2-5
cdr3_nt: TGTGCCAGCACCGAGCTGGGGGTGAACACTGAAGCTTTCTTT; cdr3_aa: CASTELGVNTEAFF; d_call: NA; v_call: TRBV5-6; clone_size: NA; j_call: TRBJ1-1
cdr3_nt: TGTGCCAGTAGTATCGGAGGGGTGGAGTACTTC; cdr3_aa: CASSIGGVEYF; d_call: NA; v_call: TRBV19; clone_size: NA; j_call: TRBJ2-7
cdr3_nt: TGTGCCAGTAGTACCAACTTGGACAGAAACTATGGCTACACCTTC; cdr3_aa: CASSTNLDRNYGYTF; d_call: NA; v_call: TRBV19; clone_size: NA; j_call: TRBJ1-2
cdr3_nt: TGCGCCAGCAGCCACGGACAGGGTCAGGCCTACGAGCAGTACTTC; cdr3_aa: CASSHGQGQAYEQYF; d_call: TRBD1; v_call: TRBV4-3; clone_size: NA; j_call: TRBJ2-7
cdr3_nt: TGTGCCAGCAGCTCGCAGGACACTAGCGGGAATGAGCAGTTCTTC; cdr3_aa: CASSSQDTSGNEQFF; d_call: TRBD2; v_call: TRBV7-2; clone_size: NA; j_call: TRBJ2-1
cdr3_nt: TGCGCCAGCAGCGGGACTATGACTGGCTACACCTTC; cdr3_aa: CASSGTMTGYTF; d_call: NA; v_call: TRBV5-1; clone_size: NA; j_call: TRBJ1-2
cdr3_nt: TGTGCCAGCAGGCCAAGGGGACTAGCATCAGATACGCAGTATTTT; cdr3_aa: CASRPRGLASDTQYF; d_call: TRBD2; v_call: TRBV7-2; clone_size: NA; j_call: TRBJ2-3
cdr3_nt: TGTGCCAGCAGCGTACCAGGGTCCCCCCCTAGCACAGATACGCAGTATTTT; cdr3_aa: CASSVPGSPPSTDTQYF; d_call: NA; v_call: TRBV9; clone_size: NA; j_call: TRBJ2-3
cdr3_nt: TGCGCCAGCAGCCGGGACAGGGAGCGAGAGACCCAGTACTTC; cdr3_aa: CASSRDRERETQYF; d_call: TRBD1; v_call: TRBV5-1; clone_size: NA; j_call: TRBJ2-5
cdr3_nt: TGTGCCAGCTCACCGGCAGAGGATTATGGCTACACCTTC; cdr3_aa: CASSPAEDYGYTF; d_call: NA; v_call: TRBV18; clone_size: NA; j_call: TRBJ1-2
cdr3_nt: TGCGCCAGCAGCCAAGATAGGAGCGGTTCCTACAATGAGCAGTTCTTC; cdr3_aa: CASSQDRSGSYNEQFF; d_call: NA; v_call: TRBV4-3; clone_size: NA; j_call: TRBJ2-1
cdr3_nt: TGCGCCAGCAGCCAGGACCGCAATCAGCCCCAGCATTTT; cdr3_aa: CASSQDRNQPQHF; d_call: NA; v_call: TRBV4-3; clone_size: NA; j_call: TRBJ1-5
cdr3_nt: TGTGCCAGCACACCCAGCGGGACAGGGGAACTCTATGGCTACACCTTC; cdr3_aa: CASTPSGTGELYGYTF; d_call: TRBD1; v_call: TRBV28; clone_size: NA; j_call: TRBJ1-2
cdr3_nt: TGTGCCAGCAGCTTTCAGGGGAACACTGAAGCTTTCTTT; cdr3_aa: CASSFQGNTEAFF; d_call: NA; v_call: TRBV13; clone_size: NA; j_call: TRBJ1-1
cdr3_nt: TGTGCCAGCAGTTTGACAGGGGGCTTGAACACTGAAGCTTTCTTT; cdr3_aa: CASSLTGGLNTEAFF; d_call: TRBD1; v_call: TRBV28; clone_size: NA; j_call: TRBJ1-1
cdr3_nt: TGTGCCATCACCGAGGGGGAGAACACTGAAGCTTTCTTT; cdr3_aa: CAITEGENTEAFF; d_call: NA; v_call: TRBV10-3; clone_size: NA; j_call: TRBJ1-1
cdr3_nt: TGTGCCAGCAGCTTGTACAGGGACCAGCCCCAGCATTTT; cdr3_aa: CASSLYRDQPQHF; d_call: NA; v_call: TRBV5-6; clone_size: NA; j_call: TRBJ1-5
cdr3_nt: TGCAGCGCCGCTAGCGTCTCCTACAATGAGCAGTTCTTC; cdr3_aa: CSAASVSYNEQFF; d_call: NA; v_call: TRBV29-1; clone_size: NA; j_call: TRBJ2-1
cdr3_nt: TGTGCCAGCAGCACCGACCTTTGGCCCGATACGCAGTATTTT; cdr3_aa: CASSTDLWPDTQYF; d_call: NA; v_call: TRBV9; clone_size: NA; j_call: TRBJ2-3
cdr3_nt: TGTGCCAGCAGCTTAGTTCCGGGTCCCTCCTACGAGCAGTACTTC; cdr3_aa: CASSLVPGPSYEQYF; d_call: NA; v_call: TRBV11-2; clone_size: NA; j_call: TRBJ2-7
cdr3_nt: TGTGCCAGCTCAGAGGGACTAGCCCTCTACGAGCAGTACTTC; cdr3_aa: CASSEGLALYEQYF; d_call: TRBD2; v_call: TRBV18; clone_size: NA; j_call: TRBJ2-7
cdr3_nt: TGTGCCAGCAGCCCACACGCCCTAGGGGGAGCCTACAATGAGCAGTTCTTC; cdr3_aa: CASSPHALGGAYNEQFF; d_call: NA; v_call: TRBV7-2; clone_size: NA; j_call: TRBJ2-1
cdr3_nt: TGTGCCAGCAGCCCTATACTAGCGGGGGGGAGCACAGATACGCAGTATTTT; cdr3_aa: CASSPILAGGSTDTQYF; d_call: TRBD2; v_call: TRBV5-4; clone_size: once; j_call: TRBJ2-3
cdr3_nt: TGTGCCAGCAGCTTAGAGGGGACCCGAACAGATACGCAGTATTTT; cdr3_aa: CASSLEGTRTDTQYF; d_call: NA; v_call: TRBV7-2; clone_size: NA; j_call: TRBJ2-3
cdr3_nt: TGTGCCAGCAGTTTAGACAGGTTAAGTCCCGGTGAAGCTTTCTTT; cdr3_aa: CASSLDRLSPGEAFF; d_call: NA; v_call: TRBV27; clone_size: NA; j_call: TRBJ1-1
cdr3_nt: TGTGCCAGCACAGGGCGGGACAGACTCGATACGCAGTATTTT; cdr3_aa: CASTGRDRLDTQYF; d_call: NA; v_call: TRBV5-4; clone_size: NA; j_call: TRBJ2-3
cdr3_nt: TGTGCCAGCAGCCGGGGGACAGATACGCAGTATTTT; cdr3_aa: CASSRGTDTQYF; d_call: NA; v_call: TRBV5-4; clone_size: NA; j_call: TRBJ2-3
cdr3_nt: TGTGCCAGCAGTCCCACCGGGACAATAAGGGAAAAACTGTTTTTT; cdr3_aa: CASSPTGTIREKLFF; d_call: NA; v_call: TRBV6-6; clone_size: NA; j_call: TRBJ1-4
cdr3_nt: TGTGCCAGCAGCTCCGGACAGGTGCCCTACGAGCAGTACTTC; cdr3_aa: CASSSGQVPYEQYF; d_call: TRBD1; v_call: TRBV7-6; clone_size: NA; j_call: TRBJ2-7
cdr3_nt: TGTGCCAGCAGTCCTCTATCTTCGGGGCGAGGCTACACCTTC; cdr3_aa: CASSPLSSGRGYTF; d_call: NA; v_call: TRBV6-6; clone_size: few; j_call: TRBJ1-2
cdr3_nt: TGTGCCAGCAGTTTCTCCCCCCCCTACAATGAGCAGTTCTTC; cdr3_aa: CASSFSPPYNEQFF; d_call: NA; v_call: TRBV28; clone_size: NA; j_call: TRBJ2-1
cdr3_nt: TGTGCCAGCAAACAGCTCTATGGCTACACCTTC; cdr3_aa: CASKQLYGYTF; d_call: NA; v_call: TRBV6-1; clone_size: NA; j_call: TRBJ1-2
cdr3_nt: TGTGCCAGTAGTCCCCTAGCGGGAGGAACCGGGGAGCTGTTTTTT; cdr3_aa: CASSPLAGGTGELFF; d_call: TRBD2; v_call: TRBV19; clone_size: once; j_call: TRBJ2-2
cdr3_nt: TGTGCCAGCAGCCCCGAGACAGGGAAGCCCTACGAGCAGTACTTC; cdr3_aa: CASSPETGKPYEQYF; d_call: TRBD1; v_call: TRBV5-4; clone_size: once; j_call: TRBJ2-7
cdr3_nt: TGTGCCAGCAGCCCGTATGGGAACTACAATGAGCAGTTCTTC; cdr3_aa: CASSPYGNYNEQFF; d_call: NA; v_call: TRBV4-2; clone_size: NA; j_call: TRBJ2-1
cdr3_nt: TGTGCCAGCAGTTATGGTGGACAGTCTAACACTGAAGCTTTCTTT; cdr3_aa: CASSYGGQSNTEAFF; d_call: NA; v_call: TRBV6-6; clone_size: NA; j_call: TRBJ1-1
cdr3_nt: TGTGCCAGCAGCAATCGCAGGGAGGATTCACCCCTCCACTTT; cdr3_aa: CASSNRREDSPLHF; d_call: NA; v_call: TRBV21-1; clone_size: few; j_call: TRBJ1-6
cdr3_nt: TGCGCCAGCGGGTGGGGTGGCGACACTGAAGCTTTCTTT; cdr3_aa: CASGWGGDTEAFF; d_call: NA; v_call: TRBV10-2; clone_size: NA; j_call: TRBJ1-1
cdr3_nt: TGCGCCAGCAGCTTGGGAGGGGCTGGTGGCTACACCTTC; cdr3_aa: CASSLGGAGGYTF; d_call: NA; v_call: TRBV5-1; clone_size: NA; j_call: TRBJ1-2
cdr3_nt: TGTGCCGGTTACAGGATGAACACTGAAGCTTTCTTT; cdr3_aa: CAGYRMNTEAFF; d_call: NA; v_call: TRBV30; clone_size: NA; j_call: TRBJ1-1
cdr3_nt: TGTGCCAGCAGCTCGACCTACGAGCAGTACTTC; cdr3_aa: CASSSTYEQYF; d_call: NA; v_call: TRBV7-2; clone_size: NA; j_call: TRBJ2-7
cdr3_nt: TGTGCCATCAGTACGGGACAGGCCAACACCGGGGAGCTGTTTTTT; cdr3_aa: CAISTGQANTGELFF; d_call: TRBD1; v_call: TRBV10-3; clone_size: once; j_call: TRBJ2-2
cdr3_nt: TGCGCCAGCAGTGAGTCTCTCTCCTATAATTCACCCCTCCACTTT; cdr3_aa: CASSESLSYNSPLHF; d_call: NA; v_call: TRBV10-1; clone_size: NA; j_call: TRBJ1-6
cdr3_nt: TGTGCCAGTAGTATAGTCCGGGTAGGGGCCGTGGAAGGGCCCCAGCATTTT; cdr3_aa: CASSIVRVGAVEGPQHF; d_call: NA; v_call: TRBV19; clone_size: once; j_call: TRBJ1-5
cdr3_nt: TGTGCCAGCAGCGTCGGAACGGGACGGAAGAACACTGAAGCTTTCTTT; cdr3_aa: CASSVGTGRKNTEAFF; d_call: NA; v_call: TRBV9; clone_size: NA; j_call: TRBJ1-1
cdr3_nt: TGCGCCAGCAGCCAGAGAAATGAGCAGTTCTTC; cdr3_aa: CASSQRNEQFF; d_call: NA; v_call: TRBV4-1; clone_size: NA; j_call: TRBJ2-1
cdr3_nt: TGTGCCAGCAAGTTGGACAGCCCCAACACCGGGGAGCTGTTTTTT; cdr3_aa: CASKLDSPNTGELFF; d_call: NA; v_call: TRBV2; clone_size: NA; j_call: TRBJ2-2
cdr3_nt: TGTGCCAGCTCACCAATTAGCGGGGGTTCTTCTAGCACAGATACGCAGTATTTT; cdr3_aa: CASSPISGGSSSTDTQYF; d_call: TRBD2; v_call: TRBV18; clone_size: NA; j_call: TRBJ2-3
cdr3_nt: TGTGCCAGCAACCGACAGGGAGTGAAAACCGGGGAGCTGTTTTTT; cdr3_aa: CASNRQGVKTGELFF; d_call: TRBD1; v_call: TRBV5-6; clone_size: NA; j_call: TRBJ2-2
cdr3_nt: TGCAGCGTTGAAGAGGGACTTAAAGGCAATCAGCCCCAGCATTTT; cdr3_aa: CSVEEGLKGNQPQHF; d_call: NA; v_call: TRBV29-1; clone_size: NA; j_call: TRBJ1-5